The entry below describes one TCR beta chain. Its recognized antigen is unknown. No base quality information exists; no much larger clone differs at one position. The data derive from a study of radiotherapy plus CTLA-4 blockade in lung cancer (dated by TCRdb to the late 2010s). Describing the broader study: Objective responses occurred in roughly 19% of enrolled patients, and roughly 30% achieved disease control.

Library generation was performed with the immunoSEQ multiplex PCR assay. TCRdb provides this immuneACCESS table in a form limited to in-frame rearrangements. Some clones are lacking; in checked studies, under half of them reflect an unresolved V gene, and why the rest are absent is not known. In this sample the table shows more than 90,000 clones, nearly 80% of which occur a single time. Roughly 5.3% of the sample goes to the ten largest clones. Study-level results and caveats: TCR clones derived from tumors expanded in peripheral blood after treatment with radiotherapy and ipilimumab. Increased serum interferon-beta after radiation, together with early dynamic changes in blood T cell clones, were reported to be the strongest predictors of response.

The CDR3 runs 15 amino acids, cysteine and phenylalanine included. This entry keeps only the CDR3 DNA: 45 bases, framed from base 1. V is pruned by 6 bases and J by 3 bases, leaving 6 bases of the junction without a gene match. Per the germline V gene, SNHLY is the CDR1 and FYNNEI is the CDR2. In this study, focal radiation therapy paired with CTLA-4 blockade (ipilimumab) was tested in patients who had chemo-refractory metastatic non-small-cell lung cancer. The chain joins TRBV2 to TRBJ2-2; the junction holds 8 bases that match TRBD2. This specimen consisted of peripheral blood, obtained from a patient treated with radiotherapy plus ipilimumab. This TCR was recovered from a human donor with non-small cell lung cancer who had a partial response to radiotherapy plus ipilimumab. The CDR3 protein: CASSAGLGDTGELFF. In nucleotide form, the sequence is TGTGCCAGCAGCGCGGGACTAGGGGACACCGGGGAGCTGTTTTTT.